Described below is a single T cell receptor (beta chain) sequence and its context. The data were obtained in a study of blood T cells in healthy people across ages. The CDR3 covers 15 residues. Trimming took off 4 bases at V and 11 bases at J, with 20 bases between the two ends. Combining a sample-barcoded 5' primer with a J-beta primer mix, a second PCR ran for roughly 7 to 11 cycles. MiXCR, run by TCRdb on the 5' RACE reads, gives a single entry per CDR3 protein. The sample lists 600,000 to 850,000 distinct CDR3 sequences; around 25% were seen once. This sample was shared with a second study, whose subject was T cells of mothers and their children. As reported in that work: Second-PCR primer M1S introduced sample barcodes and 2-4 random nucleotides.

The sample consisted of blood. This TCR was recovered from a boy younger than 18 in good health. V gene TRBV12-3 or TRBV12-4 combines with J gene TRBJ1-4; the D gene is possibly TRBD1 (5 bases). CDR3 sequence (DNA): TGTGCCAGCAGTTACTCTCCGAGAGGGGCTGGGAAACTGTTTTTT. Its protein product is CASSYSPRGAGKLFF.